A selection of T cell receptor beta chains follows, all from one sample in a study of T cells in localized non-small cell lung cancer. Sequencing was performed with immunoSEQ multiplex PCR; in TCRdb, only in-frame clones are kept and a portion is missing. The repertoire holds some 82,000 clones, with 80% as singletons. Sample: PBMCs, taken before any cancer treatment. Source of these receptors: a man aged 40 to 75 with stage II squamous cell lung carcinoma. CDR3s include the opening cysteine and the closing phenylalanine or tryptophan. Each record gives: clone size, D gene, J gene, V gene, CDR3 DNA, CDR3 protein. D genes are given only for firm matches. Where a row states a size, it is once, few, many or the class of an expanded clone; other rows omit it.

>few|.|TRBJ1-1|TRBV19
TGTGCCAGTACCCCGGCCCCTTCGGGGACTGAAGCTTTCTTT
CASTPAPSGTEAFF
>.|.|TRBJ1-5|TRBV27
TGTGCCAGCAGTTTAGTAGCAAATCAGCCCCAGCATTTT
CASSLVANQPQHF
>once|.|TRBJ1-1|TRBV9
TGTGCCAGCAGCTCCTCAACCACCGAAGCTTTCTTT
CASSSSTTEAFF
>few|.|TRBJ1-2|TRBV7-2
TGTGCCAGCAGCGCACAACAGAACATTGGCTACACCTTC
CASSAQQNIGYTF
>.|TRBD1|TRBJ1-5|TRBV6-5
TGTGCCAGCAGAAGCCGGGACAGGGGTTCTCAGCCCCAGCATTTT
CASRSRDRGSQPQHF
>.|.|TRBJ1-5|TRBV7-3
TGTGCCAGCAGCTTAAGCAGCAATCAGCCCCAGCATTTT
CASSLSSNQPQHF
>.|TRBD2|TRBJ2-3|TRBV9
TGTGCCAGCAGCGTAGAAGCGGGGTTCACAGATACGCAGTATTTT
CASSVEAGFTDTQYF
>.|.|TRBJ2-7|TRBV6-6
TGTGCCAGCAGTCCTTACCAGGGGCTCTACGAGCAGTACTTC
CASSPYQGLYEQYF
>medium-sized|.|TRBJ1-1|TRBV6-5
TGTGCCAGCAGTTACCGTTTTCGGGGACCGAACACTGAAGCTTTCTTT
CASSYRFRGPNTEAFF
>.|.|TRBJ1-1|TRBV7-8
TGTGCCAGCAGCGATCGGGGCAGGGTTGCTCCTGAAGCTTTCTTT
CASSDRGRVAPEAFF
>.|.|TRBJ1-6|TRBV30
TGTGCCTGGAGACGGGGGGCGCGGGAGAATTCACCCCTCCACTTT
CAWRRGARENSPLHF
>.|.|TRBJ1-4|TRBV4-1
TGCGCCAGCAGCCAAGATCGGGGGATTAGTAATGAAAAACTGTTTTTT
CASSQDRGISNEKLFF
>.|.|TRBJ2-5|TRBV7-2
TGTGCCAGCAGCTCCCTGGGTGGAGGAGTGCGAGAGACCCAGTACTTC
CASSSLGGGVRETQYF
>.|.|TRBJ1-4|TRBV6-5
TGTGCCAGCAGCCAAGGGGTGGGCTCTAATGAAAAACTGTTTTTT
CASSQGVGSNEKLFF
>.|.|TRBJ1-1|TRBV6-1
TGTGCCAGCGTGCAGGGTATGAACACTGAAGCTTTCTTT
CASVQGMNTEAFF
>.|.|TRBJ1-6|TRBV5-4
TGTGCCAGCAGCTTGGCGAATCGAGATTCACCCCTCCACTTT
CASSLANRDSPLHF
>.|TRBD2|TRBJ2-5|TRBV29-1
TGCAGCGTTTATGGACTAGCGGGAGGAGGAGAGACCCAGTACTTC
CSVYGLAGGGETQYF
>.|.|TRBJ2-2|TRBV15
TGTGCCACCAGCAGAGATCGGCGGGGATACACCGGGGAGCTGTTTTTT
CATSRDRRGYTGELFF
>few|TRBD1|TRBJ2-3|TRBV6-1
TGTGCCAGCAGAGGACAGGGGTCCGCCACAGATACGCAGTATTTT
CASRGQGSATDTQYF
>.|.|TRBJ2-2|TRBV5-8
TGTGCCAGCAGCCCGCCGGGGACGAACACCGGGGAGCTGTTTTTT
CASSPPGTNTGELFF
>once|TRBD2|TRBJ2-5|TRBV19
TGTGCCAGTAGTATACGAGCGGGATCTCAAGAGACCCAGTACTTC
CASSIRAGSQETQYF
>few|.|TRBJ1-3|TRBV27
TGTGCCAGCAGTGACGGAGCCTCTGGAAACACCATATATTTT
CASSDGASGNTIYF
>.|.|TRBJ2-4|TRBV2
TGTGCCAGCAGTGAAGCGGGAGGTGTCAAAAACATTCAGTACTTC
CASSEAGGVKNIQYF
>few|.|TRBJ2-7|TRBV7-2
TGTGCCAGCAGCTTAGGAGGTGGAGGGGACGAGCAGTACTTC
CASSLGGGGDEQYF
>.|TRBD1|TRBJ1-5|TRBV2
TGTGCCAGCAGCCAGGGGGATAGCAATCAGCCCCAGCATTTT
CASSQGDSNQPQHF
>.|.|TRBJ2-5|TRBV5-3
TGTGCCAGCAACCGGGCAGGGGTCCAAGAGACCCAGTACTTC
CASNRAGVQETQYF
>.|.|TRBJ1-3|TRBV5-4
TGTGCCAGCAGCTTGAATGGAAACACCATATATTTT
CASSLNGNTIYF
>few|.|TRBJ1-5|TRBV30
TGTGCCTGGAGTGTACGTGGCGTCGGCAATCAGCCCCAGCATTTT
CAWSVRGVGNQPQHF
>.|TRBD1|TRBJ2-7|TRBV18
TGTGCCAGCTCACCAAGAATATCAGGGGGCCTTATCTCCTACGAGCAGTACTTC
CASSPRISGGLISYEQYF
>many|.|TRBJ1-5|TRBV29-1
TGCAGCGCGGGACGGGGAAGCAATCAGCCCCAGCATTTT
CSAGRGSNQPQHF
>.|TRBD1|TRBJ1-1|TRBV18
TGTGCCAGCTCCCAGGGGGCAAGGACTGAAGCTTTCTTT
CASSQGARTEAFF
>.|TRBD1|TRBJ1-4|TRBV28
TGTGCCAGTTCCCAGCGGAGGGGGCTGGAAAAACTGTTTTTT
CASSQRRGLEKLFF
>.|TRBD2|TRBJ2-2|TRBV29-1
TGCAGCGTGACTAGCGGGGTAAACACCGGGGAGCTGTTTTTT
CSVTSGVNTGELFF
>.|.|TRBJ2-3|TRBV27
TGTGCCAGCAGTTTATTCTCAGGGAGGGATACGCAGTATTTT
CASSLFSGRDTQYF
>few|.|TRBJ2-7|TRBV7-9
TGTGCCAGCAGCTGGGGGAACGAGCAGTACTTC
CASSWGNEQYF
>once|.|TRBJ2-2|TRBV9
TGTGCCAGCAGCGTAGGCCAGGATGAAAACACCGGGGAGCTGTTTTTT
CASSVGQDENTGELFF
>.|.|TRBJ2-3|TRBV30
TGTGCCCTCTCTAGGCTAAGCACAGATACGCAGTATTTT
CALSRLSTDTQYF
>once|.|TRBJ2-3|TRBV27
TGTGCCAGCAGTCACGACTTGACAGATACGCAGTATTTT
CASSHDLTDTQYF
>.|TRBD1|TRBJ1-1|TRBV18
TGTGCCAGCTCACCCCCGGGACAGAAAAACACTGAAGCTTTCTTT
CASSPPGQKNTEAFF
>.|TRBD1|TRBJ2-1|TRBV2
TGTGCCAGCAGCACGGGACAGGGGGCCAATGAGCAGTTCTTC
CASSTGQGANEQFF
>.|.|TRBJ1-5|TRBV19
TGTGCCAGTACGGAAGGCGATCAGCCCCAGCATTTT
CASTEGDQPQHF
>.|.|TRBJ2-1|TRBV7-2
TGTGCCAGCAGCATCTCACTGGCGGGTGAGCAGTTCTTC
CASSISLAGEQFF
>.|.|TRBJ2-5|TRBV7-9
TGTGCCAGCAGCCACCTCGCCAGGGTCAGGGAGACCCAGTACTTC
CASSHLARVRETQYF
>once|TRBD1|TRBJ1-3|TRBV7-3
TGTGCCAGCAGCGCACAGATGGGACAGCGAACTGGAAACACCATATATTTT
CASSAQMGQRTGNTIYF
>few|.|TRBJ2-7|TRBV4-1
TGCGCCAGCAGCCAAATCCAGGGACTGGCCAACTACGAGCAGTACTTC
CASSQIQGLANYEQYF
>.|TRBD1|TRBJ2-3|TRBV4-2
TGTGCCAGCAGCGGTCGACAGGGGGTTAACACAGATACGCAGTATTTT
CASSGRQGVNTDTQYF
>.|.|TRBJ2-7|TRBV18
TGTGCCAGCTCACCGGGAGGCTTGAACTACGAGCAGTACTTC
CASSPGGLNYEQYF
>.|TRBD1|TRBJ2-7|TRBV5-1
TGCGCCAGCAGCAACCCGGGACAGTCCTACGAGCAGTACTTC
CASSNPGQSYEQYF
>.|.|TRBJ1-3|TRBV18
TGTGCCAGCTCACCCATGACGGACGGGAACTCTGGAAACACCATATATTTT
CASSPMTDGNSGNTIYF
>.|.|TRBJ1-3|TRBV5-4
TGTGCCAGCAGCCCTACACAGGGTCCTGGAAACACCATATATTTT
CASSPTQGPGNTIYF
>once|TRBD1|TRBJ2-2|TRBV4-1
TGCGCCAGCAGCTGGCGAGACAGGGAGAACACCGGGGAGCTGTTTTTT
CASSWRDRENTGELFF
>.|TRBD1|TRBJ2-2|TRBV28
TGTGCCAGCAGTTTGGTTCGCACAGGGGGCCTCACCGGGGAGCTGTTTTTT
CASSLVRTGGLTGELFF
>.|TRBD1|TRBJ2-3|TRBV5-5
TGTGCCAGCAGCACGTCGGGACAGGGGGTTCGGCGTAGCACAGATACGCAGTATTTT
CASSTSGQGVRRSTDTQYF
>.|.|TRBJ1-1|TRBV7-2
TGTGCCAGCAGCTTACCCGGGGGTCCTGAAGCTTTCTTT
CASSLPGGPEAFF